This is a list of T cell receptor beta chains from one sample in a study of cytomegalovirus exposure and HLA in healthy donors. Measured with immunoSEQ multiplex PCR; TCRdb has only the in-frame clones, and not every one. The sample records about 120,000 clones, around three quarters being singletons. The sample was PBMCs. These receptors were obtained from a middle-aged man in good health and CMV-seropositive. Each CDR3 is given with its conserved first and last residue. The D gene is left open where the match is weak. Clone size is stated in some rows and not others, as once, few, many or a class when expanded.

abundance: .
d_gene: .
j_gene: TRBJ1-1
v_gene: TRBV20-1
CDR3nt: TGCAGCCTACATCATACAGGTGCTTTCTTT
CDR3aa: CSLHHTGAFF

abundance: .
d_gene: .
j_gene: TRBJ2-5
v_gene: TRBV6-1
CDR3nt: TGTGCCAGCAGTATGGATAGGGGGGGGACCCAGTACTTC
CDR3aa: CASSMDRGGTQYF

abundance: .
d_gene: .
j_gene: TRBJ1-2
v_gene: TRBV6-5
CDR3nt: TGTGCCAGCAGTTACTCGTGGGGGGAGGGTTATGGCTACACCTTC
CDR3aa: CASSYSWGEGYGYTF

abundance: .
d_gene: TRBD1
j_gene: TRBJ1-1
v_gene: TRBV6-5
CDR3nt: TGTGCCAGCAGTCTAGGGACAGCAAAAGCTTTCTTT
CDR3aa: CASSLGTAKAFF

abundance: .
d_gene: TRBD1
j_gene: TRBJ1-5
v_gene: TRBV18
CDR3nt: TGTGCCAGCTCACCGGGACAGGGGGGAAATCAGCCCCAGCATTTT
CDR3aa: CASSPGQGGNQPQHF

abundance: once
d_gene: .
j_gene: TRBJ2-1
v_gene: TRBV9
CDR3nt: TGTGCCAGCAGCTCGCGTAGAGCCCTGTACAATGAGCAGTTCTTC
CDR3aa: CASSSRRALYNEQFF

abundance: .
d_gene: .
j_gene: TRBJ1-2
v_gene: TRBV20-1
CDR3nt: TGCAGTGCCCAGAGAGGCGGCTACACCTTC
CDR3aa: CSAQRGGYTF

abundance: .
d_gene: TRBD1
j_gene: TRBJ1-2
v_gene: TRBV28
CDR3nt: TGTGCCAGCAGTTTCGGGGACAGGGGAAATGGCTACACCTTC
CDR3aa: CASSFGDRGNGYTF

abundance: .
d_gene: .
j_gene: TRBJ1-1
v_gene: TRBV19
CDR3nt: TGTGCCAGTAGTATGGTCAGGGACACTGAAGCTTTCTTT
CDR3aa: CASSMVRDTEAFF

abundance: .
d_gene: TRBD2
j_gene: TRBJ2-3
v_gene: TRBV4-1
CDR3nt: TGCGCCAGCAGCCTTAGCGGGGGCGCTAGCACAGATACGCAGTATTTT
CDR3aa: CASSLSGGASTDTQYF

abundance: .
d_gene: .
j_gene: TRBJ1-5
v_gene: TRBV19
CDR3nt: TGTGCCAGTAGTCTCCAGGGTCTCCCCCAGCATTTT
CDR3aa: CASSLQGLPQHF

abundance: .
d_gene: TRBD2
j_gene: TRBJ2-5
v_gene: TRBV7-7
CDR3nt: TGTGCTAGCAGCTTAGGGTCGTCTAGCGGGGGGGCGACCCAGTACTTC
CDR3aa: CASSLGSSSGGATQYF

abundance: .
d_gene: .
j_gene: TRBJ2-7
v_gene: TRBV14
CDR3nt: TGTGCCAGCAGCCTGGGCTTCAGCTCCTACGAGCAGTACTTC
CDR3aa: CASSLGFSSYEQYF

abundance: .
d_gene: TRBD1
j_gene: TRBJ1-1
v_gene: TRBV11-2
CDR3nt: TGTGCCAGCAGGGGACAGACGAACACTGAAGCTTTCTTT
CDR3aa: CASRGQTNTEAFF

abundance: .
d_gene: .
j_gene: TRBJ2-1
v_gene: TRBV19
CDR3nt: TGTGCCAGTAGCGGGGACTCCTACAATGAGCAGTTCTTC
CDR3aa: CASSGDSYNEQFF

abundance: .
d_gene: TRBD1
j_gene: TRBJ1-1
v_gene: TRBV4-2
CDR3nt: TGTGCCAGCAGCCAAGGGGGACAGGGGACTGAAGCTTTCTTT
CDR3aa: CASSQGGQGTEAFF

abundance: .
d_gene: .
j_gene: TRBJ1-4
v_gene: TRBV28
CDR3nt: TGTGCCAGCAGTTTATTCTGGGGGCGGGATGAAAAACTGTTTTTT
CDR3aa: CASSLFWGRDEKLFF

abundance: .
d_gene: .
j_gene: TRBJ1-1
v_gene: TRBV5-1
CDR3nt: TGCGCCAGCAGCGTACGGAGGGGCACTGAAGCTTTCTTT
CDR3aa: CASSVRRGTEAFF

abundance: .
d_gene: .
j_gene: TRBJ2-2
v_gene: TRBV9
CDR3nt: TGTGCCAGCAGAGGCCCTAGCACCGGGGAGCTGTTTTTT
CDR3aa: CASRGPSTGELFF

abundance: .
d_gene: .
j_gene: TRBJ2-1
v_gene: TRBV4-3
CDR3nt: TGCGCCAGCAGCGATACAGGGAACAACAATGAGCAGTTCTTC
CDR3aa: CASSDTGNNNEQFF

abundance: .
d_gene: .
j_gene: TRBJ1-2
v_gene: TRBV28
CDR3nt: TGTGCCAGCAGTACAGGGTTCAACTATGGCTACACCTTC
CDR3aa: CASSTGFNYGYTF

abundance: .
d_gene: .
j_gene: TRBJ1-3
v_gene: TRBV7-9
CDR3nt: TGTGCCAGCAGCGAAAGACTTGCCCCTGGAAACACCATATATTTT
CDR3aa: CASSERLAPGNTIYF

abundance: .
d_gene: .
j_gene: TRBJ1-1
v_gene: TRBV27
CDR3nt: TGTGCCAGCAGTTTCCACTCAGGCCTTAACACTGAAGCTTTCTTT
CDR3aa: CASSFHSGLNTEAFF

abundance: .
d_gene: .
j_gene: TRBJ1-6
v_gene: TRBV14
CDR3nt: TGTGCCAGCAGCCAAGGTTCGAAGAGCTCCTATAATTCACCCCTCCACTTT
CDR3aa: CASSQGSKSSYNSPLHF

abundance: .
d_gene: TRBD1
j_gene: TRBJ2-5
v_gene: TRBV4-1
CDR3nt: TGCGCCAGCAGCCAAGGGGCCGGGACAGCGCACTTC
CDR3aa: CASSQGAGTAHF

abundance: once
d_gene: TRBD1
j_gene: TRBJ2-2
v_gene: TRBV11-3
CDR3nt: TGTGCCAGCAGTCGCTCCCAGGGGGCGTATTCCGGGGAGCTGTTTTTT
CDR3aa: CASSRSQGAYSGELFF

abundance: few
d_gene: TRBD1
j_gene: TRBJ2-7
v_gene: TRBV7-9
CDR3nt: TGTGCCAGCAGCCCCAGGGTTCGGGACAGCTCCTACGAGCAGTACTTC
CDR3aa: CASSPRVRDSSYEQYF

abundance: .
d_gene: .
j_gene: TRBJ1-5
v_gene: TRBV19
CDR3nt: TGTGCCAGTAGTATAGGCGGAGGGCATCAGCCCCAGCATTTT
CDR3aa: CASSIGGGHQPQHF